Shown below are 18 T cell receptor beta chains from a single sample sequenced in a study of monozygotic twins with inflammatory bowel disease. Reprocessing the 5' RACE reads, TCRdb reports a single entry for every CDR3 protein and omits DNA. This table holds around 410,000 distinct CDR3 sequences. Material for sequencing was blood. The receptors shown here come from a human donor with ulcerative colitis or Crohn's disease, or a healthy co-twin of an affected twin (not recorded which).

V is TRBV29-1 and J is TRBJ1-2. The CDR3 extends over 15 amino acids. Germline lookup yields CDR1 SQVTM and CDR2 ANQGSEA. The chain's CDR3 is CSVAAYSLGNNRYTF.

This chain links TRBV5-1 with TRBJ1-1; TCRdb picks TRBD1, but there is no DNA to check that call. This CDR3 is built from 13 residues. Germline V gives CDR1 SGHRS, CDR2 YFSETQ. The CDR3: CASSLDWTGEAFF.

The CDR3 protein is CASSPVQGGETQYF. The chain carries TRBV6-1 and TRBJ2-5; TCRdb reports TRBD1, a call that lacks DNA to check it against. The CDR3 loop spans 14 amino acids. Germline V gene sequence: CDR1 MNHNS, CDR2 SASEGT.

The chain uses TRBV6-5 and TRBJ2-7. The CDR3 extends over 15 amino acids. The V gene's germline CDR1 is MNHEY and CDR2 SVGAGI. The CDR3 protein is CASSYTAGRPYEQYF.

The chain joins TRBV6-2 or TRBV6-3 to TRBJ2-1; TCRdb reports TRBD1, a call that lacks DNA to check it against. The CDR3 covers 11 residues. Germline V gene data show CDR1 as MNHEY and CDR2 as SVGEGT. The CDR3 loop reads CASSQGVQQFF.

The chain's CDR3 is CASSLSFRTHTGELFF. The V gene is TRBV27, the J gene TRBJ2-2. Germline CDR1 reads MNHEY; CDR2 reads SMNVEV (reference sequence). CDR3 length: 16 amino acids.

The V gene is TRBV29-1, the J gene TRBJ2-7; the TRBD1 assignment by TCRdb is unverifiable without DNA. The CDR3 consists of 13 residues. CDR1 is SQVTM, CDR2 ANQGSEA, per germline. This CDR3 reads CSALGAATYEQYF.

This chain links TRBV5-6 with TRBJ1-2; the TCRdb D gene call, TRBD1, has no DNA to confirm it. CDR3 length: 13 amino acids. Germline V gives CDR1 SGHDT, CDR2 YYEEEE. CDR3 region: CASSLRGVNGYTF.

The genes are TRBV29-1 and TRBJ1-1; TCRdb returns TRBD1, unconfirmable since there is no DNA. CDR3 size: 15 residues. In germline, CDR1 is SQVTM, CDR2 ANQGSEA. The CDR3 here is CSVEAGQVAGTEAFF.

The chain recombines TRBV5-1 with TRBJ1-1. The CDR3 has 14 residues. Germline-derived CDR1 and CDR2 are SGHRS and YFSETQ. The CDR3 region is CASTTGVVDTEAFF.

The V call is TRBV5-1, the J call TRBJ2-1; TCRdb proposes TRBD2, but this gene call is untestable without DNA. This CDR3 spans 15 amino acids. Germline CDR1 and CDR2: SGHRS and YFSETQ. CDR3 sequence reads: CASSRGTSGNNEQFF.

The chain carries TRBV6-1 and TRBJ2-1; lacking DNA, the TRBD1 call made by TCRdb goes unchecked. Germline V gene data show CDR1 as MNHNS and CDR2 as SASEGT. The CDR3 spans 14 residues. The CDR3 sequence: CASSTGTVYNEQFF.

J is TRBJ1-1 and V is TRBV2; TCRdb picks TRBD1, but there is no DNA to check that call. The CDR3 length is 15 residues. CDR1 and CDR2 (germline): SNHLY, FYNNEI. CDR3 sequence reads: CASSPRQGGKAEAFF.

The chain couples TRBV5-4 to TRBJ1-6; TCRdb lists TRBD1, though no DNA is available to test this call. Germline V lookup: CDR1 SGHNT, CDR2 YYREEE (reference sequence). The CDR3 length is 13 residues. The CDR3 sequence is CASSLSGHSPLHF.

The chain has TRBV29-1 and TRBJ1-4. Germline V gene data show CDR1 as SQVTM and CDR2 as ANQGSEA. The CDR3 is made up of 13 amino acids. The CDR3 here is CSVEATTNEKLFF.

This CDR3 is CASRNRGGEAQYF. The V gene is TRBV5-5, the J gene TRBJ2-5; the TCRdb call, TRBD1, lacks DNA for checking. From germline, CDR1 is SGHKS and CDR2 YYEKEE (reference sequence). This CDR3 contains 13 residues.

The rearrangement uses TRBV20-1 and TRBJ1-1. CDR1 and CDR2 from the germline V gene are DFQATT and SNEGSKA (reference sequence). The CDR3 has 13 residues. CDR3 in amino acids: CSARLAANTEAFF.

V and J are TRBV3-1 and TRBJ2-1; TCRdb proposes TRBD2, but this gene call is untestable without DNA. The CDR3 consists of 15 residues. Germline V gene data show CDR1 as LGHDT and CDR2 as YNNKEL (reference sequence). The CDR3 region is CASSLAGGLGNEQFF.